The rows below give T cell receptor beta chains drawn from one sample of a study of cytomegalovirus exposure and HLA in healthy donors. The data were produced by immunoSEQ multiplex PCR, yet TCRdb's version contains in-frame clones alone and is incomplete. This sample has fewer than 200,000 clones, with roughly 80% found just once. The sequencing sample was made of PBMCs. Every receptor here comes from a female donor in good health and CMV-seronegative. The CDR3 runs from the conserved cysteine through the conserved F or W. The D gene is left open where the match is weak. Size tells how often a clone was seen (once, few, many) or the class of an expanded clone, and some rows leave it out.

V gene: TRBV5-1; clone size: few; D gene: NA; J gene: TRBJ1-1; CDR3 DNA: TGCGCCAGCAGCTTAGAAACAGGGACTGAAGCTTTCTTT; CDR3 protein: CASSLETGTEAFF
V gene: TRBV2; clone size: NA; D gene: NA; J gene: TRBJ1-5; CDR3 DNA: TGTGCCAGCAGTGCCCCGGGGTATAGCAATCAGCCCCAGCATTTT; CDR3 protein: CASSAPGYSNQPQHF
V gene: TRBV29-1; clone size: NA; D gene: NA; J gene: TRBJ1-2; CDR3 DNA: TGCAGCGCATACAGGGAGAACTATGGCTACACCTTC; CDR3 protein: CSAYRENYGYTF
V gene: TRBV5-1; clone size: few; D gene: TRBD1; J gene: TRBJ1-2; CDR3 DNA: TGCGCCAGCAGCTTGGCAGGGGGCGGTTCGTATGGCTACACCTTC; CDR3 protein: CASSLAGGGSYGYTF
V gene: TRBV5-1; clone size: NA; D gene: NA; J gene: TRBJ1-2; CDR3 DNA: TGCGCCAGCAGCGCCGGGTGGTCTAACTATGGCTACACCTTC; CDR3 protein: CASSAGWSNYGYTF
V gene: TRBV12-5; clone size: NA; D gene: NA; J gene: TRBJ2-5; CDR3 DNA: TGTGCTAGTGGTTTAGGGAGTAGCGACCAAGAGACCCAGTACTTC; CDR3 protein: CASGLGSSDQETQYF
V gene: TRBV10-3; clone size: NA; D gene: TRBD1; J gene: TRBJ2-5; CDR3 DNA: TGTGCCATCAGTGAGTCGAGGTTTCAGGGGGCGGCGGAGACCCAGTACTTC; CDR3 protein: CAISESRFQGAAETQYF
V gene: TRBV19; clone size: NA; D gene: TRBD1; J gene: TRBJ1-5; CDR3 DNA: TGTGCCAGTAGTGATTTTAAGGGGGCTGAGCCCCAGCATTTT; CDR3 protein: CASSDFKGAEPQHF
V gene: TRBV11-1; clone size: NA; D gene: TRBD2; J gene: TRBJ2-1; CDR3 DNA: TGTGCCAGCAGCTTAGGGACTAGCGGGAGGGATGAGCAGTTCTTC; CDR3 protein: CASSLGTSGRDEQFF
V gene: TRBV27; clone size: NA; D gene: TRBD2; J gene: TRBJ2-7; CDR3 DNA: TGTGCCAGCAGATTACTAGCGGGGGACGAGCAGTACTTC; CDR3 protein: CASRLLAGDEQYF
V gene: TRBV14; clone size: NA; D gene: NA; J gene: TRBJ1-2; CDR3 DNA: TGTGCCAGCAGCCAAAGACGCCCGGGGTTTAACTATGGCTACACCTTC; CDR3 protein: CASSQRRPGFNYGYTF
V gene: TRBV30; clone size: NA; D gene: NA; J gene: TRBJ1-2; CDR3 DNA: TGTGCCTGGGGACCTGACAGCTATGGCTACACCTTC; CDR3 protein: CAWGPDSYGYTF
V gene: TRBV5-1; clone size: NA; D gene: NA; J gene: TRBJ1-2; CDR3 DNA: TGCGCCAGCAGCTTAAAGGGGGACTATGGCTACACCTTC; CDR3 protein: CASSLKGDYGYTF
V gene: TRBV19; clone size: NA; D gene: TRBD1; J gene: TRBJ1-5; CDR3 DNA: TGTGCCAGCGGGGACAGGGAAGATCAGCCCCAGCATTTT; CDR3 protein: CASGDREDQPQHF
V gene: TRBV6-1; clone size: few; D gene: NA; J gene: TRBJ2-1; CDR3 DNA: TGTGCCAGCAGTGAAGGATGGCGGGGAAACGACAATGAGCAGTTCTTC; CDR3 protein: CASSEGWRGNDNEQFF
V gene: TRBV15; clone size: once; D gene: NA; J gene: TRBJ1-1; CDR3 DNA: TGTGCCACCAGCGTTGGAGGAAGCATGAACACTGAAGCTTTCTTT; CDR3 protein: CATSVGGSMNTEAFF
V gene: TRBV7-6; clone size: NA; D gene: NA; J gene: TRBJ2-7; CDR3 DNA: TGTGCCAGCAGCTTTTTCGAGGGTGGGGAGCAGTACTTC; CDR3 protein: CASSFFEGGEQYF
V gene: TRBV5-1; clone size: NA; D gene: NA; J gene: TRBJ1-1; CDR3 DNA: TGCGCCAGCAGCTTGACCTCGGACAAAGGGACTGAAGCTTTCTTT; CDR3 protein: CASSLTSDKGTEAFF
V gene: TRBV11-3; clone size: NA; D gene: TRBD1; J gene: TRBJ2-2; CDR3 DNA: TGTGCCAGCACCAACGACAGGGAAGAGCTGTTTTTT; CDR3 protein: CASTNDREELFF
V gene: TRBV7-3; clone size: few; D gene: TRBD2; J gene: TRBJ2-7; CDR3 DNA: TGTGCCAGCAGCACAAGCGGGGGGCCCTCCTACGAGCAGTACTTC; CDR3 protein: CASSTSGGPSYEQYF
V gene: TRBV5-5; clone size: NA; D gene: TRBD1; J gene: TRBJ2-7; CDR3 DNA: TGTGCCAGCAGCTGGACCGGGACAGGAGTTTACGAGCAGTACTTC; CDR3 protein: CASSWTGTGVYEQYF